The rows below give T cell receptor beta chains drawn from one sample of a study of CD8+ T cells in alopecia areata. The protocol was immunoSEQ multiplex PCR, while the TCRdb copy is restricted to in-frame clones and leaves out a portion. The sample holds about 82,000 clones, just over 50% seen once. Sequenced: NKG2D-high CD8+ T cells sorted from blood. These receptors came from a human donor with alopecia areata. CDR3s include the opening cysteine and the closing phenylalanine or tryptophan.

V,J,CDR3
TRBV25-1,TRBJ2-3,CASSEFVLAAQDTQYF
TRBV29-1,TRBJ2-3,CSVWGHSTDTQYF
TRBV29-1,TRBJ2-7,CSAAGTGSYEQYF
TRBV29-1,TRBJ2-7,CSVEGRTNEQYF
TRBV30,TRBJ2-1,CAWSSDNEQFF
TRBV11-2,TRBJ2-6,CASSPFSGANVLTF
TRBV12-5,TRBJ2-1,CASGFGVYNEQFF
TRBV7-2,TRBJ2-7,CASGAGGNYEQYF
TRBV27,TRBJ2-1,CASSLGAGYNEQFF
TRBV27,TRBJ2-1,CASSLSRTGGDEQFF
TRBV30,TRBJ2-1,CAWSSGRSSYNEQFF
TRBV6-5,TRBJ2-7,CASSVEGGYEQYF
TRBV29-1,TRBJ2-3,CSVESPLLLISDTQYF
TRBV7-8,TRBJ2-7,CASSLGMASYEQYF
TRBV7-7,TRBJ1-2,CASSYSVGDYGYTF
TRBV6-5,TRBJ2-7,CASSLATSGSYEQYF
TRBV29-1,TRBJ1-2,CSVAASVYGYTF
TRBV29-1,TRBJ2-3,CSVDSGLAASDTQYF
TRBV27,TRBJ2-3,CASSWTGSTDTQYF
TRBV4-1,TRBJ2-5,CASSFNIGTSGGPGAEETQYF
TRBV30,TRBJ1-1,CAWNGGNTEAFF
TRBV7-2,TRBJ2-5,CASSPTSGGVETQYF
TRBV27,TRBJ2-1,CASRADREYNEQFF
TRBV28,TRBJ2-7,CASSPALEQYF
TRBV29-1,TRBJ2-3,CSVETGEGDTQYF
TRBV4-1,TRBJ2-7,CASSQGTVYEQYF